This T cell receptor (beta chain) emerged from a study of blood T cells in healthy people across ages. Together with a sample-barcoded 5' primer, a J-beta primer mix was included in a second PCR lasting roughly 6 to 12 cycles. From the 5' RACE reads, TCRdb called clonotypes with MiXCR, one entry per CDR3 protein. The sample includes more than 800,000 distinct CDR3 sequences, roughly 45% of them seen just once. This CDR3 comprises 13 residues. Trimming stripped 6 bases from V and 6 bases from J, with 14 bases between. The sequence was collected from a woman aged 55-70 years in good health. The sequencing sample was made of blood. The J gene is TRBJ1-2, the V gene TRBV12-3 or TRBV12-4; D is ambiguous. As DNA, the CDR3 is TGTGCCAGCAGCCCTCGCGGGGTTCATGGCTACACCTTC. This translates into CASSPRGVHGYTF.